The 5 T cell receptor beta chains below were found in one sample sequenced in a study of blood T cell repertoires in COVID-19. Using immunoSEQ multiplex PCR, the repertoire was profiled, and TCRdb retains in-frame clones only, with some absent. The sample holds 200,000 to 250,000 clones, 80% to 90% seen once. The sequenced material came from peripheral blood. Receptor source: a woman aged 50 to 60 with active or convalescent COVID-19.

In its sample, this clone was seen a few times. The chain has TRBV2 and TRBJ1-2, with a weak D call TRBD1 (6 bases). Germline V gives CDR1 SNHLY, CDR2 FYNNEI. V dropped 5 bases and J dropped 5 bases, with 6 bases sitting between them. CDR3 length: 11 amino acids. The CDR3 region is CASSTGYGYTF. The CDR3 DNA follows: TGTGCCAGCAGTACAGGGTATGGCTACACCTTC. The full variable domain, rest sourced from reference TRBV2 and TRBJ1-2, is EPEVTQTPSHQVTQMGQEVILRCVPISNHLYFYWYRQILGQKVEFLVSFYNNEISEKSEIFDDQFSVERPDGSNFTLKIRSTKLEDSAMYFCASSTGYGYTFGSGTRLTVV.

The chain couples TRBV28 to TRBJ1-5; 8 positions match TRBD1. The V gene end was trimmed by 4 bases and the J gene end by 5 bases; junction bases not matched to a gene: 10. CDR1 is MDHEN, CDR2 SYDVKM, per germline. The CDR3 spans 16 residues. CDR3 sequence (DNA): TGTGCCAGCAGTTCAGCGGGACAGGTTAAGCATCAGCCCCAGCATTTT. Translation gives CASSSAGQVKHQPQHF.

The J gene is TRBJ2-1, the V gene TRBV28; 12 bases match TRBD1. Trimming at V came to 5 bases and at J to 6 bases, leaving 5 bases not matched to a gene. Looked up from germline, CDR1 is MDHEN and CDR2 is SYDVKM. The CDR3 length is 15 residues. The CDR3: CASSRGQGAINEQFF. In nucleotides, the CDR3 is TGTGCCAGCAGTCGGGGACAGGGGGCTATCAATGAGCAGTTCTTC. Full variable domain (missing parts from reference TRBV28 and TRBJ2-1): DVKVTQSSRYLVKRTGEKVFLECVQDMDHENMFWYRQDPGLGLRLIYFSYDVKMKEKGDIPEGYSVSREKKERFSLILESASTNQTSMYLCASSRGQGAINEQFFGPGTRLTVL.

CDR3 sequence (DNA): TGCGCCAGCAGCTCAGGGGGCCGGAGGACAGATACGCAGTATTTT. Encoded protein: CASSSGGRRTDTQYF. The chain has TRBV5-1 and TRBJ2-3, with TRBD1 matching 8 bases. CDR3 size: 15 residues. Per germline, CDR1 SGHRS and CDR2 YFSETQ. The V gene end was trimmed by 3 bases and the J gene end by 3 bases; junction bases not matched to a gene: 6.

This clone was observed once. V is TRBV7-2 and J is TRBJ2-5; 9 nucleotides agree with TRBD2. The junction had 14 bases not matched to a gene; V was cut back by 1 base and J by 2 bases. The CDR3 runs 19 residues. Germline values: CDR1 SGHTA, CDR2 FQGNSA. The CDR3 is CASSLGVMKASGEQETQYF. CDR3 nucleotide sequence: TGTGCCAGCAGCTTAGGGGTTATGAAGGCTAGCGGGGAGCAAGAGACCCAGTACTTC.